This T cell receptor beta chain was sequenced for a study of identical twins. The V and J ends lost 3 bases and 8 bases, in that order; junction bases with no gene match: 10. This CDR3 is built from 15 residues. CDR1 and CDR2 from the germline V gene are SGDLS and YYNGEE. Each CDR3 protein gets one entry after TCRdb re-called the 5' RACE reads with MiXCR. Of fewer than 650,000 distinct CDR3 sequences listed, just over 7% were seen once; the top ten hold 1.6%. The sample holds a few counts of this clonotype. The data also belong to a second study, concerning yellow fever vaccine responses in identical twins.

This clonotype was obtained from a young woman in good health. The sequenced material came from PBMCs. The chain employs TRBV9 and TRBJ2-1; 8 nucleotides align to TRBD1. DNA of the CDR3: TGTGCCAGCAGCGCCGGGACAGGTTATTCGGATGAGCAGTTCTTC. Translated: CASSAGTGYSDEQFF.